Shown below are 2 T cell receptor beta chains from a single sample sequenced in a study of blood T cells in healthy people across ages. A J-beta primer mix and a sample-barcoded 5' primer were used in a second PCR of about 7 to 12 cycles. TCRdb itself ran the 5' RACE reads through MiXCR, one entry per CDR3 protein. The profile covers roughly 1.7 million distinct CDR3 sequences, with roughly 30% appearing a single time and about 10% taken by the ten largest. Sequences were obtained from blood. These TCRs come from a woman aged 25 to 39 in good health.

On this clonotype: Possible read error: a much larger clone is one base away. This sequence joins TRBV28 and TRBJ1-2; D is possibly TRBD1 (6 bases). The CDR3 spans 14 residues. CDR1 MDHEN and CDR2 SYDVKM come from the germline V gene. In DNA form, the CDR3 reads TGTGCCACCACAGATTCCAGGGGTGCCTATGGCTACATCTTC. Translation gives CATTDSRGAYGYIF.

The gene calls are TRBV7-3 and TRBJ2-1; D is perhaps TRBD2 (6 bases). V was trimmed by 0 bases and J by 3 bases, leaving 9 bases between them. Germline CDR1 SGHTA, CDR2 FQGTGA. The CDR3 is made up of 15 amino acids. CDR3 loop: CASSLTGGFYNEQFF. The CDR3 coding sequence is TGTGCCAGCAGCTTAACGGGAGGCTTCTACAATGAGCAGTTCTTC.